The clone carrying this T cell receptor beta chain came up many times. Its antigen remains unknown. Production of TCR cDNA was by 5'RACE template switching, which also added a universal primer site and UMIs. TCRdb re-called the 5' RACE reads through MiXCR, storing one row per CDR3 protein. The table lists more than 200,000 distinct CDR3 sequences, approximately 3.5% of them singletons, with around 19% in the top ten. These data come from a study of T cells after yellow fever vaccination. Overall study: Any fraction with a low cell number was prepared using SMART-Seq v4 Ultra Low Input. Study-level results: The booster saw the reappearance of most primary-vaccination clones (96% CD4, roughly 90% CD8). Across the CD4 and CD8 compartments, a small share of clonotypes was present in both.

The CDR3 has 14 residues. The germline V gene has CDR1 MDHEN and CDR2 SYDVKM. Trimming took 6 bases from V and 6 from J; bases not matched to a gene: 4. V gene TRBV28 combines with J gene TRBJ1-5; 11 bases fit TRBD1. The sample here was PBMCs, taken 15 days after the yellow fever booster vaccination. This TCR derives from a man aged 18 to 35 who received the YFV17D yellow fever vaccine. The CDR3 DNA sequence: TGTGCCAGCAGCCAAGGGACAGGGGGTCAGCCCCAGCATTTT. Its protein product is CASSQGTGGQPQHF. Looking up the rest from reference TRBV28 and TRBJ1-5 gives the full variable domain: DVKVTQSSRYLVKRTGEKVFLECVQDMDHENMFWYRQDPGLGLRLIYFSYDVKMKEKGDIPEGYSVSREKKERFSLILESASTNQTSMYLCASSQGTGGQPQHFGDGTRLSIL.